The sequence of this T cell receptor beta chain was determined in a study of blood T cell repertoires in COVID-19. Study summary: PBMCs, B-cell-depleted T cells, or T cells were the source of the cDNA or gDNA that made up the material.

With 2 bases removed from V and 8 bases from J, the gap between germline ends came to 4 bases. There are 11 residues in the CDR3. Germline CDR1 reads LGHNT; CDR2 reads FRNRAP. Per the study methods: Scientists estimated how many nucleated cells there were by amplifying reference gene primers. Clones were read by immunoSEQ multiplex PCR, and TCRdb kept only the in-frame ones, dropping some. D and trimming come from the DNA, and the V and J calls and clone size come from that table. The data contain about 73,000 clones, 60% to 80% of them singletons. The rearrangement uses TRBV12-5 and TRBJ2-1; D gene ambiguous. This TCR was sampled from a man between 65 and 85 years old with COVID-19, enrolled during active disease. The material sequenced was peripheral blood. CDR3 in DNA: TGTGCTAGTGGTTTGTATGATGAGCAGTTCTTC. This gives the protein CASGLYDEQFF.